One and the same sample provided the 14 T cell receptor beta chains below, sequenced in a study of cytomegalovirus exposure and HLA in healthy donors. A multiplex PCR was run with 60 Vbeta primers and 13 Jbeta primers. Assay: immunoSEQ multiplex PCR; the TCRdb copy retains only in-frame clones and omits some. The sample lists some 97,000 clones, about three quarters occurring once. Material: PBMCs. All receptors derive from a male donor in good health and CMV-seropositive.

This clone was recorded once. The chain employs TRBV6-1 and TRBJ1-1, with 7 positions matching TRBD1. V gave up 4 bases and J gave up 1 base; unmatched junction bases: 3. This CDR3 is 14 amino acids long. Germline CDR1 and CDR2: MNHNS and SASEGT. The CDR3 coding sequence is TGTGCCAGCAGTGTAGGGACAGCGAACACTGAAGCTTTCTTT. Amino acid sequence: CASSVGTANTEAFF.

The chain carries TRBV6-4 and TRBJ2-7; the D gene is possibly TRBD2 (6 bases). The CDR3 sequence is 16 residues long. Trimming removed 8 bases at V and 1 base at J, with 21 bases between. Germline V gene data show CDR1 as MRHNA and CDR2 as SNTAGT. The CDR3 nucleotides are TGTGCCAGCCCAGTCCTCCTAGGAGGGGATTCCTACGAGCAGTACTTC. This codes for CASPVLLGGDSYEQYF.

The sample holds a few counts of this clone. CDR3 coding DNA: TGTGCCAGCAGTACCGACAGGGATGGACAGCCCCAGCATTTT. Amino acid sequence: CASSTDRDGQPQHF. This chain connects TRBV2 to TRBJ1-5, with 7 bases identical to TRBD1. J gave up 7 bases and V 5 bases, and 8 bases lay outside the gene matches. This CDR3 spans 14 amino acids. Germline V gene sequence: CDR1 SNHLY, CDR2 FYNNEI.

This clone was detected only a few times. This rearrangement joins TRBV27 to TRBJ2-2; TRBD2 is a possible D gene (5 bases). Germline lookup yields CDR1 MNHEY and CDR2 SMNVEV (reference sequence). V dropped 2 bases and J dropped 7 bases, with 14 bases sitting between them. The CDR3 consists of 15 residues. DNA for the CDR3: TGTGCCAGCAGTTTAAAGCCAGGAGGTTACGGGGAGCTGTTTTTT. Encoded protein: CASSLKPGGYGELFF.

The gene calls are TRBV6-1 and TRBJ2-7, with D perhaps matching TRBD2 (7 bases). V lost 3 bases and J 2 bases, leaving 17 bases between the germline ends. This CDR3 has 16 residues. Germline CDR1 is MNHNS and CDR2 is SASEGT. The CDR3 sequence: CASSDKITGTTYEQYF. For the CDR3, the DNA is TGTGCCAGCAGTGATAAGATTACAGGGACTACCTACGAGCAGTACTTC.

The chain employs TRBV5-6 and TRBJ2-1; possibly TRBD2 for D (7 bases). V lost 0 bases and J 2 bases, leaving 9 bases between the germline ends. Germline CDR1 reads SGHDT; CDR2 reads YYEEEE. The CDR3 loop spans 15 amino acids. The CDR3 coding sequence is TGTGCCAGCAGCTTGGCGGGGGGCGCCTACAATGAGCAGTTCTTC. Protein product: CASSLAGGAYNEQFF.

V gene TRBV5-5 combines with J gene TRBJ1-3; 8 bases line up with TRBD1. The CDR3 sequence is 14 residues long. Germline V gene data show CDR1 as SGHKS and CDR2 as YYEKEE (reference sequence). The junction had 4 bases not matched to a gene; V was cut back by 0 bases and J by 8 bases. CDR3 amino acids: CASSLDRGIHTIYF. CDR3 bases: TGTGCCAGCAGCTTGGACAGGGGGATTCACACCATATATTTT.

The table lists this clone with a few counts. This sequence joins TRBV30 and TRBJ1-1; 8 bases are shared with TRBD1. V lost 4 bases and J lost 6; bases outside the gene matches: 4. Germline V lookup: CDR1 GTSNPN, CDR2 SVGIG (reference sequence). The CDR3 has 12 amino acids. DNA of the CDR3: TGTGCCTGGATCAGACAGGGGCCTGAAGCTTTCTTT. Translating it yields CAWIRQGPEAFF.

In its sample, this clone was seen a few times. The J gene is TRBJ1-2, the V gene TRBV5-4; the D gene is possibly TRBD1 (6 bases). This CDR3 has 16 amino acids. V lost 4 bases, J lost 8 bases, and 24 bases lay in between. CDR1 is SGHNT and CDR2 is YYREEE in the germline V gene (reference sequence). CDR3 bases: TGTGCCAGCAGCCTCAACAGGGCCTCGGGAACACGGGGCTACACCTTC. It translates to CASSLNRASGTRGYTF.

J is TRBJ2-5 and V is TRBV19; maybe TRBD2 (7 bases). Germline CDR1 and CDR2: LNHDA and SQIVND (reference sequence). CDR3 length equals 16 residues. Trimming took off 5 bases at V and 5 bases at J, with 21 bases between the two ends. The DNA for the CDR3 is TGTGCCAGTAGTGCCCCCCGGGTGGGGGGGCGGGAGACCCAGTACTTC. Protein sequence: CASSAPRVGGRETQYF.

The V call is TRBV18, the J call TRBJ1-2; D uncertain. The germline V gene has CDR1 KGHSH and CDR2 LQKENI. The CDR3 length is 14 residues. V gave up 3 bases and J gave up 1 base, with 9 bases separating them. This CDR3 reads CASSPGRGNYGYTF. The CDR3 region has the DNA TGTGCCAGCTCACCCGGTCGGGGTAACTATGGCTACACCTTC. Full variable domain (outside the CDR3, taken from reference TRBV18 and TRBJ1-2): NAGVMQNPRHLVRRRGQEARLRCSPMKGHSHVYWYRQLPEEGLKFMVYLQKENIIDESGMPKERFSAEFPKEGPSILRIQQVVRGDSAAYFCASSPGRGNYGYTFGSGTRLTVV.

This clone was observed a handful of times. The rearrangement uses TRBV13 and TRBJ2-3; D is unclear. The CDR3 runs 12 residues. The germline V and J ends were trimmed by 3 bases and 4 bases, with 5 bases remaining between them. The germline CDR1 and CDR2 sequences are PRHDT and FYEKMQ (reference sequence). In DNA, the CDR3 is TGTGCCAGCAGCTTCGTCCCAGATACGCAGTATTTT. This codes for CASSFVPDTQYF.

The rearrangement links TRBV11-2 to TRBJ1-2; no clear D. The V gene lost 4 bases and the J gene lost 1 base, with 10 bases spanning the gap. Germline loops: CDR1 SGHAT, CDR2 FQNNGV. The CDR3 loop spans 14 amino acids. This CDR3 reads CASSSARDNYGYTF. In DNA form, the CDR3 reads TGTGCCAGCAGCTCCGCGAGGGATAACTATGGCTACACCTTC.

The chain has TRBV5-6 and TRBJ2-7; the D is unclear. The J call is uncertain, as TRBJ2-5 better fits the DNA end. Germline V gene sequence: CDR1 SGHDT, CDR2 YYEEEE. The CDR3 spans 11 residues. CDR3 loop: CASSRQETQYF. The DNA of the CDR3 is TGTGCCAGCAGCAGACAAGAGACCCAGTACTTC.